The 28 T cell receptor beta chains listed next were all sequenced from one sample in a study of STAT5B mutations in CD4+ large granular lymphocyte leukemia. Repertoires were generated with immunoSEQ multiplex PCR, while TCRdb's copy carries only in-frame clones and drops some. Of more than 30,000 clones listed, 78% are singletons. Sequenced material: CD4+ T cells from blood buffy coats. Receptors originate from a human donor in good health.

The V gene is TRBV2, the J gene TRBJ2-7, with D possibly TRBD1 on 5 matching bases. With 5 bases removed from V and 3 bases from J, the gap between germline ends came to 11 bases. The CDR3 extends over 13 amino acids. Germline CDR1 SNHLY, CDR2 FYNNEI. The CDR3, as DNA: TGTGCCAGCAGTCAGGGTCTTTTCTACGAGCAGTACTTC. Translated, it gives CASSQGLFYEQYF.

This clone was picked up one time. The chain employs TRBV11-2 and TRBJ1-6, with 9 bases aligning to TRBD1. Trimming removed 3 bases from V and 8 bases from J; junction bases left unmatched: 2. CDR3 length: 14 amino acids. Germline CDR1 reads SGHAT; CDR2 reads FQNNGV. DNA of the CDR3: TGTGCCAGCAGCTTGGGACAGGGCTATTCACCCCTCCACTTT. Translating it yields CASSLGQGYSPLHF.

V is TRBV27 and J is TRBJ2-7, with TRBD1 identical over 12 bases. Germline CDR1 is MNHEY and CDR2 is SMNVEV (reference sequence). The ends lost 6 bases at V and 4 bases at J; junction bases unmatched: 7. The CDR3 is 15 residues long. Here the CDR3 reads CASRRGQGALYEQYF. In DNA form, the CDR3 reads TGTGCCAGCAGACGGGGACAGGGGGCTTTGTACGAGCAGTACTTC.

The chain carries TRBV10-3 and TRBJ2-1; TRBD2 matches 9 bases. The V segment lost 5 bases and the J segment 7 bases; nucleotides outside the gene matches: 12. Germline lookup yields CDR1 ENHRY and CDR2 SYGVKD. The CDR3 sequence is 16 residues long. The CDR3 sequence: CAISPNAGGFKNEQFF. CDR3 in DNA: TGTGCCATCAGTCCCAATGCGGGAGGGTTTAAGAATGAGCAGTTCTTC.

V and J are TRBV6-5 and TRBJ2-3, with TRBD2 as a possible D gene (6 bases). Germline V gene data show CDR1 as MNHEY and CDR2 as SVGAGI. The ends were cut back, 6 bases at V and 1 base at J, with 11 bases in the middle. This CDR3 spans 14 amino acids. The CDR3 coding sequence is TGTGCCAGCAGCGGGAGCGCCCGCACAGATACGCAGTATTTT. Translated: CASSGSARTDTQYF.

CDR3 sequence (DNA): TGTGCCAGTAGCTCTGGGGGTGGAACCAACCGGGAGCAGTACTTC. This sequence encodes CASSSGGGTNREQYF. The chain is built from TRBV19 and TRBJ2-7; D assignment may be TRBD1 or TRBD2 (5 bases each). V lost 6 bases and J lost 7, with 22 bases in between. This CDR3 has 15 amino acids. Per germline, CDR1 LNHDA and CDR2 SQIVND (reference sequence).

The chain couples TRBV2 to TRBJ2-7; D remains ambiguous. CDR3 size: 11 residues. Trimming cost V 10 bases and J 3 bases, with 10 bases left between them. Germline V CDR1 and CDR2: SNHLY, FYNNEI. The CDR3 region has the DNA TGTGCCACTGGGCCCAGCTACGAGCAGTACTTC. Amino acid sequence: CATGPSYEQYF.

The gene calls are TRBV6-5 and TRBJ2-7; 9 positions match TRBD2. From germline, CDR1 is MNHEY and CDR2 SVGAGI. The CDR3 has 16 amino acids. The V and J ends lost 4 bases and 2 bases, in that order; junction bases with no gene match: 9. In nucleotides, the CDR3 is TGTGCCAGCAGTTCCCCGTTTGTAGCGGGAGCCTACGAGCAGTACTTC. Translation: CASSSPFVAGAYEQYF.

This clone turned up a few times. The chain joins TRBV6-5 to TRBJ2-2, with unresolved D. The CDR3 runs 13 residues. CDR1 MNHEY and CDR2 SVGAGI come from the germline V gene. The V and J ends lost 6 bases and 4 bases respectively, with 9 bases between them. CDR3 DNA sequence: TGTGCCAGCAGCCACCCCGTCACCGGGGAGCTGTTTTTT. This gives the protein CASSHPVTGELFF.

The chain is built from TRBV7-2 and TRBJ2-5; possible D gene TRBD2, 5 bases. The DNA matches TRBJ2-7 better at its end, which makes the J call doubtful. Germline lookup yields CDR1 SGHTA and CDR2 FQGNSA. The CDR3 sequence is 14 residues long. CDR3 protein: CASSSPRISYEQYF. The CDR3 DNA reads TGTGCCAGCTCTAGCCCCCGGATTAGCTACGAGCAGTACTTC.

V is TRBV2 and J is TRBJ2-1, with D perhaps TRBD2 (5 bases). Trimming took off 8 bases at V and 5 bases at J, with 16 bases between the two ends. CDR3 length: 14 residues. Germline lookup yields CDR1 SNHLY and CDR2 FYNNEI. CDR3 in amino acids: CASGEGSWDNEQFF. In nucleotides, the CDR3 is TGTGCCAGCGGCGAGGGTAGCTGGGACAATGAGCAGTTCTTC.

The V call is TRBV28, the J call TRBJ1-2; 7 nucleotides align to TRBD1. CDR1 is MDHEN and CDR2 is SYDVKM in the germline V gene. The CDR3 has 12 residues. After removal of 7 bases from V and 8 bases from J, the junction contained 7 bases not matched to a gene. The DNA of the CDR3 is TGTGCCAGCACCGACAGGGTAGGCGGCTACACCTTC. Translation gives CASTDRVGGYTF.

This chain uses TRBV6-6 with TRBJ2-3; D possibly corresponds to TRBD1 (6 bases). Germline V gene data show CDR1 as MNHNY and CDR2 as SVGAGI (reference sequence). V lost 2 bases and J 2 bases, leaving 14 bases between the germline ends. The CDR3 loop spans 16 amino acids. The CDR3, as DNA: TGTGCCAGCAGTTACGTGAGGACAGAAACCACAGATACGCAGTATTTT. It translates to CASSYVRTETTDTQYF.

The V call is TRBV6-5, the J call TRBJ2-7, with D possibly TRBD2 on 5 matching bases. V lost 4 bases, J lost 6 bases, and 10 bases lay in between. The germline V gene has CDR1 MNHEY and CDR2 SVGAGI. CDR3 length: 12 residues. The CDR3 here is CASSSEGTEQYF. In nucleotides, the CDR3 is TGTGCCAGCAGTTCAGAGGGTACCGAGCAGTACTTC.

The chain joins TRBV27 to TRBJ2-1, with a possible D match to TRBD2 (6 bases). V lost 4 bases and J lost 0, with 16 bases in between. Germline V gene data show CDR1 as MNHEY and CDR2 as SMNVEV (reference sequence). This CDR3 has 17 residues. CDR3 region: CASSSKSLARSYNEQFF. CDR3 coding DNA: TGTGCCAGCAGTTCTAAATCCCTAGCGCGCTCCTACAATGAGCAGTTCTTC.

The CDR3 spells CASSLLGGANEQFF. CDR3 DNA sequence: TGTGCCAGCAGCTTGCTCGGGGGGGCCAATGAGCAGTTCTTC. This chain connects TRBV7-2 to TRBJ2-1; 8 positions match TRBD2. The trim removed 3 bases at V and 6 bases at J, leaving 4 bases unmatched. This CDR3 has 14 residues. Germline CDR1 reads SGHTA; CDR2 reads FQGNSA. Based on the CDR3 plus reference TRBV7-2 and TRBJ2-1, the full variable domain is GAGVSQSPSNKVTEKGKDVELRCDPISGHTALYWYRQSLGQGLEFLIYFQGNSAPDKSGLPSDRFSAERTGGSVSTLTIQRTQQEDSAVYLCASSLLGGANEQFFGPGTRLTVL.

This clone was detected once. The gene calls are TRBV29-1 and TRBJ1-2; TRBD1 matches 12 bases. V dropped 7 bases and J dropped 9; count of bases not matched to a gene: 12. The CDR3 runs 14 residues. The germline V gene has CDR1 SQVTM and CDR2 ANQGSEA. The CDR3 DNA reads TGCAGCGCCGAAGTGGGGACAGGGGGCGCGAGCTACACCTTC. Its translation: CSAEVGTGGASYTF.

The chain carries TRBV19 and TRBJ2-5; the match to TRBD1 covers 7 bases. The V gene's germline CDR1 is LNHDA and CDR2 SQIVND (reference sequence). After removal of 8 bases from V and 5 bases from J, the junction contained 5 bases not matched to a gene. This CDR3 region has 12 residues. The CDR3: CASRQGEETQYF. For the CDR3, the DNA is TGTGCCAGTCGACAGGGAGAGGAGACCCAGTACTTC.

The CDR3 is CASSQGHYSNQPQHF. DNA of the CDR3: TGCGCCAGCAGCCAAGGACACTATAGCAATCAGCCCCAGCATTTT. The chain combines TRBV4-3 with TRBJ1-5; D uncertain. The V gene lost 1 base and the J gene lost 0 bases, with 7 bases spanning the gap. Germline CDR1 and CDR2: LGHNA and YSLEER. This CDR3 is built from 15 residues.

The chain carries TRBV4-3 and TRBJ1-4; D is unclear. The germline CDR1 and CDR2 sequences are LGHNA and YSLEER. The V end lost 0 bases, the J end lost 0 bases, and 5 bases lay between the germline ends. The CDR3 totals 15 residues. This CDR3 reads CASSQDYSTNEKLFF. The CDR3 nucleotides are TGCGCCAGCAGCCAAGACTATTCAACTAATGAAAAACTGTTTTTT.

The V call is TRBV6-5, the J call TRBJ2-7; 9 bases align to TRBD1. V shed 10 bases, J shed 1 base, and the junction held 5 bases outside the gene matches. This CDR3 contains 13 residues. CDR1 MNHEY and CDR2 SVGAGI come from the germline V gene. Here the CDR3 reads CATGTGTSYEQYF. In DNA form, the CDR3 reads TGTGCCACCGGGACAGGGACTTCCTACGAGCAGTACTTC.

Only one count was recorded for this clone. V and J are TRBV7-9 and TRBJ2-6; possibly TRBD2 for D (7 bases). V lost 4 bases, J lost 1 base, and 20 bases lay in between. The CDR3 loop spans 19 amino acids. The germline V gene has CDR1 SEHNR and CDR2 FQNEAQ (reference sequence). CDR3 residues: CASSSRGGDPNSGANVLTF. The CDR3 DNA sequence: TGTGCCAGCAGCTCTCGAGGGGGGGACCCGAATTCTGGGGCCAACGTCCTGACTTTC.

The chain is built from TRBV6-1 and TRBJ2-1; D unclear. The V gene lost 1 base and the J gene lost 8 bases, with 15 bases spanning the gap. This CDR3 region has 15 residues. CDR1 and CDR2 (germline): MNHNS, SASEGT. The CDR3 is CASSEVGGIMDEQFF. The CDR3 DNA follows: TGTGCCAGCAGTGAAGTTGGCGGAATAATGGATGAGCAGTTCTTC.

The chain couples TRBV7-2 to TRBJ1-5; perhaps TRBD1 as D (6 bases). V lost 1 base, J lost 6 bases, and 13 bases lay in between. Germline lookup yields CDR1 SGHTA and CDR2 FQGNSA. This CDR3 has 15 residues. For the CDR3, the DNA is TGTGCCAGCAGCTTAGGAACAGGGATCGGTCAGCCCCAGCATTTT. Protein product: CASSLGTGIGQPQHF. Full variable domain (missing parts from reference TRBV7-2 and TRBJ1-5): GAGVSQSPSNKVTEKGKDVELRCDPISGHTALYWYRQSLGQGLEFLIYFQGNSAPDKSGLPSDRFSAERTGGSVSTLTIQRTQQEDSAVYLCASSLGTGIGQPQHFGDGTRLSIL.

The CDR3 DNA sequence: TGTGCCAGCTCACTGACATCGACGGACTATGGCTACACCTTC. Its translation is CASSLTSTDYGYTF. V is TRBV18 and J is TRBJ1-2; D gene ambiguous. With 4 bases removed from V and 3 bases from J, the gap between germline ends came to 12 bases. The germline CDR1 and CDR2 sequences are KGHSH and LQKENI. The CDR3 spans 14 residues.

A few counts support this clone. The CDR3 coding sequence is TGCGCCAGCAGCTTGGGGGTTGGTGAGCAGTACTTC. This encodes CASSLGVGEQYF. V is TRBV5-1 and J is TRBJ2-7; D gene unclear. Germline values: CDR1 SGHRS, CDR2 YFSETQ. V dropped 0 bases and J dropped 7 bases, with 8 bases sitting between them. The CDR3 runs to 12 residues. Variable domain in full (rest from reference TRBV5-1 and TRBJ2-7): KAGVTQTPRYLIKTRGQQVTLSCSPISGHRSVSWYQQTPGQGLQFLFEYFSETQRNKGNFPGRFSGRQFSNSRSEMNVSTLELGDSALYLCASSLGVGEQYFGPGTRLTVT.

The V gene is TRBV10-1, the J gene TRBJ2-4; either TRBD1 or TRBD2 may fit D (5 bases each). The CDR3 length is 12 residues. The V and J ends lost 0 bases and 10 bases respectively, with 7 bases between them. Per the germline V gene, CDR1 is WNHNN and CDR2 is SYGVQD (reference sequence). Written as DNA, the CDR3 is TGCGCCAGCAGTGAGTCTGGGGGTATTCAGTACTTC. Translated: CASSESGGIQYF.

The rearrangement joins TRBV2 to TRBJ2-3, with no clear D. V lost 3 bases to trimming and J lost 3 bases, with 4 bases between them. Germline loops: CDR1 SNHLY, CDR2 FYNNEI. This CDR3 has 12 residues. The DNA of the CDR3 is TGTGCCAGCAGTGAGGGAACAGATACGCAGTATTTT. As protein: CASSEGTDTQYF. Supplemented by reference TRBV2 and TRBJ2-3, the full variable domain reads EPEVTQTPSHQVTQMGQEVILRCVPISNHLYFYWYRQILGQKVEFLVSFYNNEISEKSEIFDDQFSVERPDGSNFTLKIRSTKLEDSAMYFCASSEGTDTQYFGPGTRLTVL.